This TCR beta chain is from a study of blood T cells in healthy people across ages. Next came a second PCR, run for about 7 to 12 cycles, which used a sample-barcoded 5' primer along with a J-beta primer mix. From the 5' RACE reads, TCRdb called clonotypes with MiXCR, one entry per CDR3 protein. The sample records more than 1.4 million distinct CDR3 sequences, approximately 42% being singletons. Study-wide points: It was the long-lived donors that had more naive CD4+ cells and higher diversity than aged donors.

The sample holds one count of this clonotype. The antigen is undetermined. Donors were healthy Caucasian individuals from Russia aged about 6 to 90. Extracted total RNA amounted to at least 5 micrograms for each sample. There are 16 residues in the CDR3. CDR1 MNHEY and CDR2 SVGAGI come from the germline V gene. V dropped 5 bases and J dropped 4 bases, with 18 bases sitting between them. The receptor's source is a woman under 30 in good health. The specimen sequenced was blood. The chain recombines TRBV6-5 with TRBJ2-1; tentative D call: TRBD1 (6 bases). The CDR3 sequence is CASSQEQGWGYNEQFF. For the CDR3, the DNA is TGTGCCAGCAGTCAGGAACAGGGTTGGGGATACAATGAGCAGTTCTTC.